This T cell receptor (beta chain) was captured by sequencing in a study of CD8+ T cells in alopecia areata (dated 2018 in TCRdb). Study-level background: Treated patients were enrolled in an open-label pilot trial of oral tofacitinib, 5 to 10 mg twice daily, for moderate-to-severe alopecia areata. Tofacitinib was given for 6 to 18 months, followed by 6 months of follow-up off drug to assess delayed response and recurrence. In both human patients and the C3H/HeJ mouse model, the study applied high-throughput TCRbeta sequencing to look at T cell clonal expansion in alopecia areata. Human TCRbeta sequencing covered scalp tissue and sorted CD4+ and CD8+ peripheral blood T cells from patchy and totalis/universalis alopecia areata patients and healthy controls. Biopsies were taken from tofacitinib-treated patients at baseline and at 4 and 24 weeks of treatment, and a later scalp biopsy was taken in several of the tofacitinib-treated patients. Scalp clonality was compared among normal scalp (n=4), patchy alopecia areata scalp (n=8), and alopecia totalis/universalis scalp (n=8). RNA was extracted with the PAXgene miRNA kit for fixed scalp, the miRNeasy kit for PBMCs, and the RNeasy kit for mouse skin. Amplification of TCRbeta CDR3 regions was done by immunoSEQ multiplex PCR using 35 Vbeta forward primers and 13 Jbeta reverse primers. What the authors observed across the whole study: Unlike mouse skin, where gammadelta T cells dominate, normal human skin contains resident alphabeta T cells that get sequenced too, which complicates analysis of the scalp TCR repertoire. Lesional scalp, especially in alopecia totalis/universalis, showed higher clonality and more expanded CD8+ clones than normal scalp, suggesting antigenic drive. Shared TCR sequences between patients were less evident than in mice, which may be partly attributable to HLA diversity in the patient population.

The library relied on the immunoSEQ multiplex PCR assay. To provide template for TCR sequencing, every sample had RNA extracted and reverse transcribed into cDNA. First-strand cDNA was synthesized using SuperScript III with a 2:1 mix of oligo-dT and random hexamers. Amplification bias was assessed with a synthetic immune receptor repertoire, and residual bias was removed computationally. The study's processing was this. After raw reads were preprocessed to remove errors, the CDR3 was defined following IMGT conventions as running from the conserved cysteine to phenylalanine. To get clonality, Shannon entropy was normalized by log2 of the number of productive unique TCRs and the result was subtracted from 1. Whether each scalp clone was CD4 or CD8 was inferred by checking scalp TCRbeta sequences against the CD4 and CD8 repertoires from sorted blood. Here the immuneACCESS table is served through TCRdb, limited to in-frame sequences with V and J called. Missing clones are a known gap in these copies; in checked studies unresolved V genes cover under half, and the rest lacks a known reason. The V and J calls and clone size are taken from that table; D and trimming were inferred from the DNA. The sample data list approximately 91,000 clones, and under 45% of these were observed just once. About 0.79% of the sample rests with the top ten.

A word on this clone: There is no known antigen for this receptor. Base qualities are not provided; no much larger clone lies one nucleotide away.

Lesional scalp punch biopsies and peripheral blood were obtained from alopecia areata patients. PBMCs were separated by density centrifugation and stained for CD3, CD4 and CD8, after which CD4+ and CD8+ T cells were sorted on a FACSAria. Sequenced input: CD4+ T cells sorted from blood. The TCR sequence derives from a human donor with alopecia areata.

CDR3 sequence: CSVEVGSSSYEQYF. The nucleotide sequence reads TGCAGCGTTGAAGTGGGCAGTAGCTCCTACGAGCAGTACTTC. The chain is assembled from TRBV29-1 and TRBJ2-7; no D gene can be assigned with confidence. CDR1 SQVTM and CDR2 ANQGSEA are derived from the germline V gene. The CDR3 sequence holds 14 residues, the cysteine and phenylalanine included. The retained sequence is limited to the CDR3, 42 bases, with the frame set at the first base. The junction shows trimming of 1 base on V and 0 bases on J, plus 10 bases between the germline ends.